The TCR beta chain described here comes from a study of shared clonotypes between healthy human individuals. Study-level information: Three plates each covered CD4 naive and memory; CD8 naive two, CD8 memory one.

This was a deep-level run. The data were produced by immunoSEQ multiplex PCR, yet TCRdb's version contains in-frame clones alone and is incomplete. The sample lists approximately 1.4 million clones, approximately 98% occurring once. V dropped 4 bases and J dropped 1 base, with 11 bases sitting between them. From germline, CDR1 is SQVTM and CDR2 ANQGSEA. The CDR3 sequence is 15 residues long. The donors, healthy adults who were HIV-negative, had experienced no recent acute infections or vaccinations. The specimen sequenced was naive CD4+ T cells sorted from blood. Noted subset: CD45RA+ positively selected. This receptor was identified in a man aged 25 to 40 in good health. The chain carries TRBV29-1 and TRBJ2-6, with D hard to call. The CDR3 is CSVASIGSGANVLTF. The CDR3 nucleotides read TGCAGCGTTGCTAGTATCGGGTCTGGGGCCAACGTCCTGACTTTC.